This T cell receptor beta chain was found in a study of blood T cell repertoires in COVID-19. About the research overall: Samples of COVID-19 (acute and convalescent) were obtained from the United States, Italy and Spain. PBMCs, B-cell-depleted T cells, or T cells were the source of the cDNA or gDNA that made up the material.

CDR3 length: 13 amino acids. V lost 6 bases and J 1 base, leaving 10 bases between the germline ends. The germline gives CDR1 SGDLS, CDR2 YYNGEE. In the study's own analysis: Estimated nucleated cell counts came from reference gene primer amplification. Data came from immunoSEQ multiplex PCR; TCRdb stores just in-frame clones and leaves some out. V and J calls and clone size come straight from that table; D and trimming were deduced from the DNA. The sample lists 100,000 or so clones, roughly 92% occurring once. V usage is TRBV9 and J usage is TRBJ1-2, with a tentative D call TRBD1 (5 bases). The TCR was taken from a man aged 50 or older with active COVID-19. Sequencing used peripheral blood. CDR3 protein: CASNPGHNYGYTF. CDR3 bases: TGTGCCAGCAATCCAGGGCATAACTATGGCTACACCTTC.